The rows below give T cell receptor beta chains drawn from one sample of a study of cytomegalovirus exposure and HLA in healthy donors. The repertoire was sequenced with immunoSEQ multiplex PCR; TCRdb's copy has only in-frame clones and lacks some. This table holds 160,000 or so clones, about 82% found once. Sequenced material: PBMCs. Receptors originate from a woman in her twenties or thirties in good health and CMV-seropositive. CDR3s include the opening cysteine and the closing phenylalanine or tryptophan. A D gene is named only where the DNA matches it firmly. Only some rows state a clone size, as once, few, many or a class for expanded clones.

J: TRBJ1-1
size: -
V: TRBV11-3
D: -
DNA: TGTGCCAGCGCGCAGGGCTTCATGAACACTGAAGCTTTCTTT
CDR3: CASAQGFMNTEAFF

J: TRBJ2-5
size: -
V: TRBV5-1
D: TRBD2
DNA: TGCGCCAGCAGCCCCACCGGGGGGGAGACCCAGTACTTC
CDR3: CASSPTGGETQYF

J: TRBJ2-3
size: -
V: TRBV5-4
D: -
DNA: TGTGCCAGCAGCTTGGGAGGAGCGCCAGATACGCAGTATTTT
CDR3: CASSLGGAPDTQYF

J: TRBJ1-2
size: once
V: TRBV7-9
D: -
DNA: TGTGCCAGCAGCCCCCCAGGGGCCCTTCACTATGGCTACACCTTC
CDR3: CASSPPGALHYGYTF

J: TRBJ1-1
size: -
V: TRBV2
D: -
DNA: TGTGCCAGCAGTGCAGGGGTGAACACTGAAGCTTTCTTT
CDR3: CASSAGVNTEAFF

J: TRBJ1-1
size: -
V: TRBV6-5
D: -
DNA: TGTGCCAGCAGCGGACAGCGTGAAGCTTTCTTT
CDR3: CASSGQREAFF

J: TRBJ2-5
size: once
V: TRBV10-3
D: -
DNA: TGTGCCATCGCGGGGCACCCGTCTTTAGGGACCCAGTACTTC
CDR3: CAIAGHPSLGTQYF

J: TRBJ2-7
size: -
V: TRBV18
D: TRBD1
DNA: TGTGCCAGCTCACCACTACCTGGACAGGGAGGCGAGCAGTACTTC
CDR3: CASSPLPGQGGEQYF

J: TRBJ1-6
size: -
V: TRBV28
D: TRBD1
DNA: TGTGCCAGCAGTTTGGGTACAGGGGGCATGTCCCTCCACTTT
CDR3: CASSLGTGGMSLHF

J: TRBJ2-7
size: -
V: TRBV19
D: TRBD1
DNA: TGTGCCAGTAGTAGGGACAGGGGCTCCTACGAGCAGTACTTC
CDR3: CASSRDRGSYEQYF

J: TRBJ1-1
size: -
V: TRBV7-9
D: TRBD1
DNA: TGTGCCAGCAGCCCGGGACAGGCGAACACTGAAGCTTTCTTT
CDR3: CASSPGQANTEAFF

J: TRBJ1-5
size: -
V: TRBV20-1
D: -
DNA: TGCAGTGCTAGAGGTCAGGTGTCCCAGCATTTT
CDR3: CSARGQVSQHF

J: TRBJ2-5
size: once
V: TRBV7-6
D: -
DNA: TGTGCCAGCAGCTTCATAGAAGAGACCCAGTACTTC
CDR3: CASSFIEETQYF

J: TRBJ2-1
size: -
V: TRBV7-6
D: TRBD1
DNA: TGTGCCAGCAGCTCCCCCGACAGGGTGAATGAGCAGTTCTTC
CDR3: CASSSPDRVNEQFF

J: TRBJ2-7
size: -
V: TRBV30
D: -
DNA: TGTGCCTGGCGCTACAATCAGGGGAGGGGTGAGGCGAACGAGCAGTACTTC
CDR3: CAWRYNQGRGEANEQYF

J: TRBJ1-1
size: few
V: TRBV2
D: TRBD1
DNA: TGTGCCAGCAGCGTACAGGGGGCGCGGGACACTGAAGCTTTCTTT
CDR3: CASSVQGARDTEAFF

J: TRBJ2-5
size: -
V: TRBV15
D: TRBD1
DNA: TGTGCCACCAGCAGAGCCGGGACAGAAGAGACCCAGTACTTC
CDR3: CATSRAGTEETQYF

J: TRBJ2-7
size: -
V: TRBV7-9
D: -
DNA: TGTTCCAGCAGCGAACCGGGGGAGCAGTACTTC
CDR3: CSSSEPGEQYF

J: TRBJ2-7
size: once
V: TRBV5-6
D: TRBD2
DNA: TGTGCCAGCAGCAGGCCCGGGGGGGAGGTCGAGCAGTACTTC
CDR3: CASSRPGGEVEQYF

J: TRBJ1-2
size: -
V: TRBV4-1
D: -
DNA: TGCGCCAGCAGCCCCCTCGGGGTGCCGAACTATGGCTACACCTTC
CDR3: CASSPLGVPNYGYTF

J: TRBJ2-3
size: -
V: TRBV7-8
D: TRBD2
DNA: TGTGCCAGCAGCCCGCGACTAGCGGGGGCTCCAATCACAGATACGCAGTATTTT
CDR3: CASSPRLAGAPITDTQYF

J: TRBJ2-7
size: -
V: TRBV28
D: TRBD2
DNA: TGTGCCAGCACCTACGTAGCGGGGGGCCACCACTTAGAGCAGTACTTC
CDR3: CASTYVAGGHHLEQYF

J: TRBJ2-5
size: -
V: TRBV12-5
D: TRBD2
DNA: TGTGCTAGTGGTTCCCTAAGCGGGGGCCAAAGGACCCAGTACTTC
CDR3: CASGSLSGGQRTQYF

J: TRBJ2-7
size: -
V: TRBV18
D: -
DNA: TGTGCCAGCTCGCCAGGGCCCTCCTACGAGCAGTACTTC
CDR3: CASSPGPSYEQYF

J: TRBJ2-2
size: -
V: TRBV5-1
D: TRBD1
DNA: TGCGCCAGCAGCTCTGGGACAGCCACCGGGGAGCTGTTTTTT
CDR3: CASSSGTATGELFF

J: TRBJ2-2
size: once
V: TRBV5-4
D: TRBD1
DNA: TGTGCCAGCAGCTTGGGGGGACGTGGACAGGGTAGGGTAGGCACCGGGGAGCTGTTTTTT
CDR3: CASSLGGRGQGRVGTGELFF

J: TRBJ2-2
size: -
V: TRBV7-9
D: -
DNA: TGTGCCAGCAGCTTAGAGAGGGACACCGGGGAGCTGTTTTTT
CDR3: CASSLERDTGELFF

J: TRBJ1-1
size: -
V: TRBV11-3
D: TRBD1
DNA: TGTGCCAGCAGCTTCACAGGGGGGAACACTGAAGCTTTCTTT
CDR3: CASSFTGGNTEAFF

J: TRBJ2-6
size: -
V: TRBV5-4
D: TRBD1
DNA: TGTGCCAGCAGCTTGGGGGGACAGGGGGACTCTGGGGCCAACGTCCTGACTTTC
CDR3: CASSLGGQGDSGANVLTF

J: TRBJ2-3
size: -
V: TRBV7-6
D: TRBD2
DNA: TGTGCCAGCAGCTTAGCCCCCCTAAGCGGGGGCCGCACAGATACGCAGTATTTT
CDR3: CASSLAPLSGGRTDTQYF

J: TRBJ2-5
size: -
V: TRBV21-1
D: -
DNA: TGTGCCAGCAGCAAAGGACAACCAGAGACCCAGTACTTC
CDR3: CASSKGQPETQYF

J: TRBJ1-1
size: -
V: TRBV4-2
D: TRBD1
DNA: TGTGCCAGCGCCGTCTCACAGGGGTCGGGCACTGAAGCTTTCTTT
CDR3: CASAVSQGSGTEAFF

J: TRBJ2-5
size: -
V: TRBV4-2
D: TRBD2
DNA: TGTGCCAGCAGCCCCTACGGGACTAGCGGGGAAGAGACCCAGTACTTC
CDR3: CASSPYGTSGEETQYF

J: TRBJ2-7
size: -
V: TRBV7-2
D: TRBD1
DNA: TGTGCCAGCAGCCAACAGCAGACAGGGAACGAGCAGTACTTC
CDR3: CASSQQQTGNEQYF

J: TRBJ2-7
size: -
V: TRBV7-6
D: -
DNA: TGTGCCAGCAGCCAAGTACAGGGTCCATCCTACGAGCAGTACTTC
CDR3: CASSQVQGPSYEQYF

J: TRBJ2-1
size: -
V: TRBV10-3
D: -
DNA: TGTGCCATCAGTGGACTATCGACCTACAATGAGCAGTTCTTC
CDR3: CAISGLSTYNEQFF

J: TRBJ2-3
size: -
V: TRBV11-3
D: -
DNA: TGTGCCAGCAGCTTAGCAGGGCGGAGCACAGATACGCAGTATTTT
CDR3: CASSLAGRSTDTQYF

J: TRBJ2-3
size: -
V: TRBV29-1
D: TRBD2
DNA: TGCAGCGTTGGAGGCGGGGGGTCCACAGATACGCAGTATTTT
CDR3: CSVGGGGSTDTQYF

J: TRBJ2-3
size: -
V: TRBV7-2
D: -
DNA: TGTGCCAGCAGCCTGGACTCTGATACGCAGTATTTT
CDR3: CASSLDSDTQYF

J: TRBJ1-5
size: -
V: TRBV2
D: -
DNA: TGTGCCAGCAGTGTCTCCCACAGGGACCCCCGACGGCATTTCAATCAGCCCCAGCATTTT
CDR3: CASSVSHRDPRRHFNQPQHF

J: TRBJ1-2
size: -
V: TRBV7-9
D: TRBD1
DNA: TGTGCCAGCAGCGATCCCGGGACAGACAACTATGGCTACACCTTC
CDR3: CASSDPGTDNYGYTF

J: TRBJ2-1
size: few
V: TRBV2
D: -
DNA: TGTGCCAGCAGTGTTAGACTAGGAGCCAATGAGCAGTTCTTC
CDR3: CASSVRLGANEQFF

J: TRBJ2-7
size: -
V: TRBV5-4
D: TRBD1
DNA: TGTGCCAGCAGCTTCTCCGGGACAGGGGAGTTGTACTTC
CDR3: CASSFSGTGELYF

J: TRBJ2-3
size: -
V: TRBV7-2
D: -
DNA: TGTGCCAGCAGCCTCAGGAGGCTCGGCACAGATACGCAGTATTTT
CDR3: CASSLRRLGTDTQYF

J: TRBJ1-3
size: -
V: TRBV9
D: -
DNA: TGTGCCAGCAGCGTAAATCTCCAGGGCTCTGGAAACACCATATATTTT
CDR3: CASSVNLQGSGNTIYF

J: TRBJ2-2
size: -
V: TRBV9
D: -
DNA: TGTGCCAGCAGCGTATTCGCCGGGGAGCTGTTTTTT
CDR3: CASSVFAGELFF

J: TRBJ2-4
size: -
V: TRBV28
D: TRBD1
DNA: TGTGCCAGCAGTACCTGGACAGGGACCAAAAACATTCAGTACTTC
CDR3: CASSTWTGTKNIQYF

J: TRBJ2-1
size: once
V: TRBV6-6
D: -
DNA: TGTGCCAGCAGTTACTCGTCTAGCATCAATGAGCAGTTCTTC
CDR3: CASSYSSSINEQFF

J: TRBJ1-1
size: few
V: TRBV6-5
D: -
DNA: TGTGCCAGCAGTTACTCAGCAGGGATGGGGACTGAAGCTTTCTTT
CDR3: CASSYSAGMGTEAFF

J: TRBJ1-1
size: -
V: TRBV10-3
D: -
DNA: TGTGCCATACAGACAGTTAACACTGAAGCTTTCTTT
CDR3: CAIQTVNTEAFF

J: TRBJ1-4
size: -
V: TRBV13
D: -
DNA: TGTGCCAGCAGCTTAGAAGGGGGTCTTAATGAAAAACTGTTTTTT
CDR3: CASSLEGGLNEKLFF

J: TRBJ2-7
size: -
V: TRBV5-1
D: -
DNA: TGCGCCAGCAGCTTGGAGGGGCCCTACGAGCAGTACTTC
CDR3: CASSLEGPYEQYF

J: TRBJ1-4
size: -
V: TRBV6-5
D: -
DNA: TGTGCCAGCAGTGAAGCCTACTATGAAAAACTGTTTTTT
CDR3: CASSEAYYEKLFF

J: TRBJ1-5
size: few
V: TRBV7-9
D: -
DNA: TGTTCCAGCAGCTTAGTCCCCTCCGGCAGGGGCCTCAATCAGCCCCAGCATTTT
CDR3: CSSSLVPSGRGLNQPQHF

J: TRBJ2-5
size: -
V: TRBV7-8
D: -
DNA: TGTGCCAGCAGCTCGTCTCCCACCCAGTACTTC
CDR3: CASSSSPTQYF

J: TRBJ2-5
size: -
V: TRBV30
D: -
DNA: TGTGCCTGGAGCTGGGGGCTCGTACAAGAGACCCAGTACTTC
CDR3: CAWSWGLVQETQYF

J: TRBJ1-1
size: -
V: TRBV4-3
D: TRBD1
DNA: TGCGCCAGCAGCCAAGAGGGGACAGGGCTAGCTTTCTTT
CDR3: CASSQEGTGLAFF